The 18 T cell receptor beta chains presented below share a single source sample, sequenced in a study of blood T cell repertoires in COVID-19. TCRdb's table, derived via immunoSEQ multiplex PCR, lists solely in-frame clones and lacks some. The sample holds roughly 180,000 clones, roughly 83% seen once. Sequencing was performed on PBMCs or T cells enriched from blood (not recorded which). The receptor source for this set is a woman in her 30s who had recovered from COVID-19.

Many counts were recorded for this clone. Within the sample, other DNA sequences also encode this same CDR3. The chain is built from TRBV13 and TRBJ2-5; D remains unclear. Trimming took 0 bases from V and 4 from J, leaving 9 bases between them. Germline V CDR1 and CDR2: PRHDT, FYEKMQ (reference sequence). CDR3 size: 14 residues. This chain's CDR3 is CASSLGLSRETQYF. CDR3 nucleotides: TGTGCCAGCAGCTTAGGTCTTTCCCGAGAGACCCAGTACTTC.

The CDR3 is CASSELTGGGNEQFF. For the CDR3, the DNA is TGTGCCAGCAGTGAATTAACGGGAGGTGGGAATGAGCAGTTCTTC. J is TRBJ2-1 and V is TRBV2; 7 nucleotides align to TRBD2. The germline V gene has CDR1 SNHLY and CDR2 FYNNEI. The CDR3 sequence is 15 residues long. Trimming at V came to 2 bases and at J to 7 bases, leaving 8 bases not matched to a gene.

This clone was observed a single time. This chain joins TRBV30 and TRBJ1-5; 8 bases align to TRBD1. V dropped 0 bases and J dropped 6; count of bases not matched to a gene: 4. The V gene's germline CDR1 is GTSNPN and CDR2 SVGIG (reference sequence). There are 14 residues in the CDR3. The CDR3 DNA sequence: TGTGCCTGGAGTGTAGGACAGGGCCTTCAGCCCCAGCATTTT. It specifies CAWSVGQGLQPQHF.

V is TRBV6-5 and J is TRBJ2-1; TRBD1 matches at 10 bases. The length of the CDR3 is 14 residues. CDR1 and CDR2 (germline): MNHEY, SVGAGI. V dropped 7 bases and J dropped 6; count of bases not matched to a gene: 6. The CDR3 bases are TGTGCCAGCACCCAGGGACAGGGGATCAATGAGCAGTTCTTC. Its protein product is CASTQGQGINEQFF.

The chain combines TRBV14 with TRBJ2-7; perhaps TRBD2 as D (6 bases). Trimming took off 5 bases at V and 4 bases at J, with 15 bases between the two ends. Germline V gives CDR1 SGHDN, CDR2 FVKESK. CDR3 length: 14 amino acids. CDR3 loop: CASSRTWGTYEQYF. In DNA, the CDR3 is TGTGCCAGCAGCAGGACCTGGGGGACTTACGAGCAGTACTTC.

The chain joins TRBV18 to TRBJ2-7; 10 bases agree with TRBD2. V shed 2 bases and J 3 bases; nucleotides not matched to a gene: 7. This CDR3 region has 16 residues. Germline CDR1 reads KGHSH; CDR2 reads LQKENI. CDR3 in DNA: TGTGCCAGCTCACCAGGTACCCTAGCGGGAGTCTACGAGCAGTACTTC. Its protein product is CASSPGTLAGVYEQYF.

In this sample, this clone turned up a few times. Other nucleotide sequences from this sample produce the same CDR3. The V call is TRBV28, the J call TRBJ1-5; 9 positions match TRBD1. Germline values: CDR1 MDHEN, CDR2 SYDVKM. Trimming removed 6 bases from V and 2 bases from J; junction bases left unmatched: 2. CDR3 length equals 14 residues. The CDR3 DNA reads TGTGCCAGCAGCCGGACAGGGGGCAATCAGCCCCAGCATTTT. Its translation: CASSRTGGNQPQHF.

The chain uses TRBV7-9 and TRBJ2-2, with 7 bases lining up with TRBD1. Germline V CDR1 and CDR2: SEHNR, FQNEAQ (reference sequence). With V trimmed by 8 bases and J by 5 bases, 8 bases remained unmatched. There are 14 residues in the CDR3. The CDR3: CASGRTGTTGELFF. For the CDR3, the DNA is TGTGCCAGCGGCCGGACAGGAACGACCGGGGAGCTGTTTTTT.

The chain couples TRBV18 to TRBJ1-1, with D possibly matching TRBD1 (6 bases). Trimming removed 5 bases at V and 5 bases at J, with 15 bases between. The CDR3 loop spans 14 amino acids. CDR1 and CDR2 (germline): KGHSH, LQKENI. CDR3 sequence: CASSAGVGLTEAFF. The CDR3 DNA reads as TGTGCCAGCTCAGCAGGGGTGGGGCTGACTGAAGCTTTCTTT.

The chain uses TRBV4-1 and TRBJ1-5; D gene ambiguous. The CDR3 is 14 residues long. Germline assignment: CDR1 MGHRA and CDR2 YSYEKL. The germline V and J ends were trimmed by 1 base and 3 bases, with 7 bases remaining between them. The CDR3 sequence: CASSQGGNNQPQHF. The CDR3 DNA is TGCGCCAGCAGCCAAGGAGGCAACAATCAGCCCCAGCATTTT.

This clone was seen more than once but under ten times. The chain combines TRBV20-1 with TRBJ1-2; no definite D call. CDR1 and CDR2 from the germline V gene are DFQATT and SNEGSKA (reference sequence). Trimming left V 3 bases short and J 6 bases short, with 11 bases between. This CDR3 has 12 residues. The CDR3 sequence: CSASRQRHGYTF. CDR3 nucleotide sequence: TGCAGTGCTAGTCGTCAGAGGCATGGCTACACCTTC.

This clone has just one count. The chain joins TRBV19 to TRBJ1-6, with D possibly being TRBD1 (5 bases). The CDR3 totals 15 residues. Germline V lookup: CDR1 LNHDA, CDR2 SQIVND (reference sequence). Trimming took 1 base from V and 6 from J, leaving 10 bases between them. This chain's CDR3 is CASSIGDRTNSPLHF. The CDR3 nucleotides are TGTGCCAGTAGTATAGGAGACAGAACTAATTCACCCCTCCACTTT. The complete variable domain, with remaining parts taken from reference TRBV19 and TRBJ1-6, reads DGGITQSPKYLFRKEGQNVTLSCEQNLNHDAMYWYRQDPGQGLRLIYYSQIVNDFQKGDIAEGYSVSREKKESFPLTVTSAQKNPTAFYLCASSIGDRTNSPLHFGNGTRLTVT.

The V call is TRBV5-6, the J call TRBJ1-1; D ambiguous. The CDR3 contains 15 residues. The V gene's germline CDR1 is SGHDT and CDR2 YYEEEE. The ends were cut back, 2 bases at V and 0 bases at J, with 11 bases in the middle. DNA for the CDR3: TGTGCCAGCAGCTTCGGGTTAACCATGAACACTGAAGCTTTCTTT. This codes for CASSFGLTMNTEAFF.

CDR3 in DNA: TGTGCCAGCAGCATACGACAGGGGGGTCAGCCCCAGCATTTT. Protein product: CASSIRQGGQPQHF. The J gene is TRBJ1-5, the V gene TRBV7-8; 9 positions match TRBD1. This CDR3 is built from 14 residues. From germline, CDR1 is SGHVS and CDR2 FQNEAQ. V lost 5 bases and J lost 6; bases outside the gene matches: 5.

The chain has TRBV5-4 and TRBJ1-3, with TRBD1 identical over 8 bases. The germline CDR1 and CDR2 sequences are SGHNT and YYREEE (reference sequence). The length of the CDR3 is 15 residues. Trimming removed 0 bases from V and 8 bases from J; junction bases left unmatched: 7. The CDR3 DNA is TGTGCCAGCAGCTTGGACGCGACAGGGGTCGACACCATATATTTT. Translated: CASSLDATGVDTIYF.

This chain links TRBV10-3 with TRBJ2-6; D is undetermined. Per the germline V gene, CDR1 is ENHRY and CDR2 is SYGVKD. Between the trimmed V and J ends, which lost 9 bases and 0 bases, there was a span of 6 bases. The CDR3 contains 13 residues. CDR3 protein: CAILTSGANVLTF. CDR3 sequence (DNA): TGTGCCATACTCACCTCTGGGGCCAACGTCCTGACTTTC.

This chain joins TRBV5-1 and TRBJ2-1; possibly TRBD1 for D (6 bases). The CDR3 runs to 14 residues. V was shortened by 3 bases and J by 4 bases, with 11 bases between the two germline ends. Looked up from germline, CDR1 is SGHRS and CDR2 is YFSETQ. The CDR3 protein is CASSSGTPYNEQFF. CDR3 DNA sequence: TGCGCCAGCAGCTCCGGGACACCATACAATGAGCAGTTCTTC.

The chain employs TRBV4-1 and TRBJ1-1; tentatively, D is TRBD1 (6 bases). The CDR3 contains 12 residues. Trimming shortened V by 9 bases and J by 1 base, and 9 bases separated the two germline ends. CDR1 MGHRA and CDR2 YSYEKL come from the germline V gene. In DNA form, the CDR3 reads TGCGCCAGTGGGGGCTGGAACACTGAAGCTTTCTTT. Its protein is CASGGWNTEAFF.